This is a list of T cell receptor beta chains from one sample in a study of T cells in Graves' hyperthyroidism and ophthalmopathy. MiXCR, run by TCRdb on the multiplex PCR reads, gives a single entry per CDR3 protein. The sample has about 560,000 distinct CDR3 sequences, around 15% seen once. The sequencing input was blood. The receptors derive from a woman between 18 and 29 years old with Graves' hyperthyroidism. Both conserved end residues are part of each CDR3.

cdr3_length j_call v_call cdr3_aa
16 TRBJ2-1 TRBV18 CASSPLGGSSYNEQFF
15 TRBJ2-7 TRBV14 CASSQGQGRSYEQYF
15 TRBJ1-4 TRBV6-1 CASRLSGSRGEKLFF
17 TRBJ2-7 TRBV5-6 CASSLGPPGTSGNEQYF
18 TRBJ2-1 TRBV15 CATSSRTSGRGIYNEQFF
12 TRBJ1-3 TRBV20-1 CSARTTGNTIYF
13 TRBJ2-1 TRBV20-1 CSALGERYNEQFF
17 TRBJ2-1 TRBV3-1 CASSPRGGGRARDEQFF
14 TRBJ2-5 TRBV6-2/TRBV6-3 CASSYQAHQETQYF
18 TRBJ2-6 TRBV5-1 CASSPSRTGVAGANVLTF
13 TRBJ2-1 TRBV12-3/TRBV12-4 CATLGLAGNEQFF
17 TRBJ2-3 TRBV9 CASSPHRGTGYTDTQYF
13 TRBJ1-1 TRBV24-1 CATRGFGNTEAFF
15 TRBJ1-2 TRBV6-2/TRBV6-3 CASSGTGTNNYGYTF
14 TRBJ2-1 TRBV12-3/TRBV12-4 CASSSGLPSDEQFF
11 TRBJ1-1 TRBV29-1 CSTKDRGETFF
13 TRBJ2-1 TRBV18 CASSPSQDNEQFF
13 TRBJ1-5 TRBV10-3 CAISGGLNQPQHF
15 TRBJ2-7 TRBV11-2 CASSRSSGPSYEQYF
12 TRBJ2-1 TRBV28 CAAGISYNEQFF
17 TRBJ2-2 TRBV15 CATSRGPDLANTGELFF
13 TRBJ1-2 TRBV20-1 CSVPLGTGNGYTF
15 TRBJ2-1 TRBV12-3/TRBV12-4 CASSKDRASYNEQFF
12 TRBJ2-5 TRBV12-3/TRBV12-4 CASRSLRETQYF
11 TRBJ1-1 TRBV28 CASSSTSQAFF
18 TRBJ1-5 TRBV12-3/TRBV12-4 CASSLGGPLSHSNQPQHF
14 TRBJ1-1 TRBV12-3/TRBV12-4 CASSLLERDTEAFF